Shown below are 4 T cell receptor beta chains from a single sample sequenced in a study of post-analysis software for immune sequencing data (dated by TCRdb to the mid-2010s). Antigen specificity for these receptors is unknown. To prepare the library, PCR was applied. TCRdb names Illumina HiSeq 2500 as the instrument used. To reduce PCR and sequencing biases, unique molecular identifiers were built into the TCR beta cDNA libraries. The raw public reads went through TCRdb reprocessing: fastp at Q25, MiXCR clone calling, in-frame beta chains kept. Identical CDR3 proteins give one entry, which carries the most common genes and DNA. A total of roughly 540,000 distinct CDR3 sequences appear in this sample, around 31% of them only once. About 5.6% of the sample belongs to the ten largest clones. The research as a whole found: Patients showed significantly higher frequencies than controls for roughly five TRBV segments, among them TRBV5-6, TRBV5-1 and TRBV20-1.

Sequencing was done on a sample of blood. The receptors were sampled from a girl aged 2 to 17 with multiple sclerosis.

The DNA of the CDR3 is TGTGCCATCAGCAGGGGTGGACAGGGGTCCTACAATGAGCAGTTCTTC. Its translation is CAISRGGQGSYNEQFF. J is TRBJ2-1 and V is TRBV10-3; 9 bases fit TRBD1. Germline-derived CDR1 and CDR2 are ENHRY and SYGVKD. The CDR3 totals 16 residues. After removal of 6 bases from V and 1 base from J, the junction contained 7 bases not matched to a gene.

The chain joins TRBV10-3 to TRBJ1-1; D gene uncertain. V lost 5 bases and J 3 bases, leaving 16 bases between the germline ends. The germline V gene encodes CDR1 ENHRY and CDR2 SYGVKD. The CDR3 loop spans 15 amino acids. CDR3 DNA sequence: TGTGCCATCAGTCAAGGAACCTCTATGGACACTGAAGCTTTCTTT. This translates into CAISQGTSMDTEAFF.

The chain uses TRBV7-2 and TRBJ2-3; 9 bases align to TRBD2. Germline V gene lookup returns CDR1 SGHTA and CDR2 FQGNSA. CDR3 length: 15 amino acids. V gave up 3 bases and J gave up 2 bases; unmatched junction bases: 3. CDR3 sequence (DNA): TGTGCCAGCAGCTTTAGCGGGGGCCCCACAGATACGCAGTATTTT. This encodes CASSFSGGPTDTQYF.

This rearrangement joins TRBV7-9 to TRBJ1-2; D is perhaps TRBD1 (6 bases). CDR3 length: 13 amino acids. V shed 1 base and J shed 8 bases, with 11 bases lying between them. CDR1 SEHNR and CDR2 FQNEAQ come from the germline V gene (reference sequence). CDR3 bases: TGTGCCAGCAGCTTAGAACAGGGCCACGGCTACACCTTC. Residues: CASSLEQGHGYTF. The full variable domain, with the rest looked up from reference TRBV7-9 and TRBJ1-2, is DTGVSQNPRHKITKRGQNVTFRCDPISEHNRLYWYRQTLGQGPEFLTYFQNEAQLEKSRLLSDRFSAERPKGSFSTLEIQRTEQGDSAMYLCASSLEQGHGYTFGSGTRLTVV.